This T cell receptor (beta chain) was retrieved from a study of OX40 agonist ivuxolimab in advanced cancers. Study information: With a range of about 20 to 79, age averaged 60 years, and more than 75% were male.

Study-wide points: Some patients without response likewise showed low normalized clonal expansion. Both CD4+ and CD8+ T cell populations in blood had undergone clonal expansion by week 6 at 0.1 to 3.0 mg/kg.

With regard to this clone: The antigen is not known.

The V gene's germline CDR1 is SGHVS and CDR2 FQNEAQ. V lost 5 bases to trimming and J lost 5 bases; unmatched junction nucleotides: 10. CDR3 length equals 16 residues. TCRdb's copy holds only in-frame clones and misses some; the assay was immunoSEQ multiplex PCR. The sample has 60,000 to 90,000 clones; roughly nine tenths are singletons. The chain carries TRBV7-8 and TRBJ2-2, with 8 nucleotides matching TRBD2. The starting material was CD4+ or CD8+ T cells sorted from blood, obtained in a trial of the OX40 agonist ivuxolimab. This TCR derives from an adult with an advanced solid tumor such as melanoma, head and neck, liver or kidney cancer. CDR3 sequence (DNA): TGTGCCAGCAGCCCCGTTGGCGCGGGGGGTACCGGGGAGCTGTTTTTT. Translated: CASSPVGAGGTGELFF.